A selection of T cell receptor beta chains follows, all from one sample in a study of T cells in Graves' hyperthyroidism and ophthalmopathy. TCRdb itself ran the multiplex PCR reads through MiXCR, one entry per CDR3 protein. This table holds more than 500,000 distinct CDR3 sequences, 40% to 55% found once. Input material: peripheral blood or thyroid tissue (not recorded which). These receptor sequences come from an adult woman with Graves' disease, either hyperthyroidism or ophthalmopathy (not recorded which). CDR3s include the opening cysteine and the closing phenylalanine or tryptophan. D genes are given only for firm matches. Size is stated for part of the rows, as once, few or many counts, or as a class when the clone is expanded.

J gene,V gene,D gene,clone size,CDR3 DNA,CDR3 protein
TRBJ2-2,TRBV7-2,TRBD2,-,TGTGCCAGCAGCGTAGACGCTAGCGGCAGCACCGGGGAGCTGTTTTTT,CASSVDASGSTGELFF
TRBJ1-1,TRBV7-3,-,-,TGTGCCAGCAGCAAAGGGACGGTGAACACTGAAGCTTTCTTT,CASSKGTVNTEAFF
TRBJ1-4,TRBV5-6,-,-,TGTGCCAGCAGCTTGGTAAAGGTCCGTGAAAAACTGTTTTTT,CASSLVKVREKLFF
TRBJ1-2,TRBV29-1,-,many,TGCAGCGCCTCTGAGCTTAACTATGGCTACACCTTC,CSASELNYGYTF
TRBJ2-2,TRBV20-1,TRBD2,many,TGCAGTGCTTTAGGGGGTAGCGGGATGTCCGGGGAGCTGTTTTTT,CSALGGSGMSGELFF
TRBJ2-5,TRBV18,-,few,TGTGCCAGCTCACTTTCGTACCAAGAGACCCAGTACTTC,CASSLSYQETQYF
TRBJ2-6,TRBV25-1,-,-,TGTGCCAGCAGCGTTGATGGGATCTCTGGGGCCAACGTCCTGACTTTC,CASSVDGISGANVLTF
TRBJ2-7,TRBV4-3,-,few,TGCGCCAGCAGCCAGTCCCGCTCCTACGAGCAGTACTTC,CASSQSRSYEQYF
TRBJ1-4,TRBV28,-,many,TGTGCCAGCAGCCACGGGACATTGGAGGAAAAACTGTTTTTT,CASSHGTLEEKLFF
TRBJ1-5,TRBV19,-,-,TGTGCCAGTAGTATACAGGTCCAGGGACGGCGGCCCCAGCATTTT,CASSIQVQGRRPQHF
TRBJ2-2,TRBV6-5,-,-,TGTGCCAGCAGAGAAATGGGAACTGGGGAGCTGTTTTTT,CASREMGTGELFF
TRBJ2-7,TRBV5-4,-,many,TGTGCCAGCAGCTTGGAGCAGGAGTACTCCTACGAGCAGTACTTC,CASSLEQEYSYEQYF
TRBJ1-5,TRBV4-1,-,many,TGCGCCAGCAGCCAAGGTGTCCAGGCCCGGGAGCCCCAGCATTTT,CASSQGVQAREPQHF
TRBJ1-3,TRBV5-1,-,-,TGCGCCAGCAGCCAGGACGGGGGATTAGCAGGAAACACCATATATTTT,CASSQDGGLAGNTIYF
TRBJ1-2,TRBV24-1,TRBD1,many,TGTGCCACCAGTGACCCGGCAGGGGGCGACGCCCGGCACACCTTC,CATSDPAGGDARHTF
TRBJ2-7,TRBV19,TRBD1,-,TGTGCCAGCACTTTTGGACAGGGGACCTACGAGCAGTACTTC,CASTFGQGTYEQYF
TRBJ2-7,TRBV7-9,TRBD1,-,TGTGCGATCCCAGGGGGCAGAGCATACGAGCAGTACTTC,CAIPGGRAYEQYF
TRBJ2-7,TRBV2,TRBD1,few,TGTGCCAGCAGTACAGGGGGTATTCTTGCCTACGAGCAGTACTTC,CASSTGGILAYEQYF
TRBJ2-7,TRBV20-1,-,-,TGCAGTGCTAACATCCCGGGTCGGGAGCAGTACTTC,CSANIPGREQYF
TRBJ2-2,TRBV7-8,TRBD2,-,TGTGCCAGCAGCCCATTCGCTAGCGGTACCGGGGAGCTGTTTTTT,CASSPFASGTGELFF
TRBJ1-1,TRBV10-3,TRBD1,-,TGTGCCATCAGGACGGACAGGGGGGATACTGAAGCTTTCTTT,CAIRTDRGDTEAFF
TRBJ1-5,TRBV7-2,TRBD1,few,TGTGCCAGCAGTATTGGACAGGGGGCGTTTCAGCCCCAGCATTTT,CASSIGQGAFQPQHF
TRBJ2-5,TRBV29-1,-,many,TGCAGCGTTGTTAAGGACAGCAAGGAGACCCAGTACTTC,CSVVKDSKETQYF
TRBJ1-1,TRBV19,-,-,TGTGCCAGTAGTATCGTACTGGGGAACACTGAAGCTTTCTTT,CASSIVLGNTEAFF
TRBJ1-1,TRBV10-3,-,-,TGTGCCATCAGGTCCTCCTACCAGAACACTGAAGCTTTCTTT,CAIRSSYQNTEAFF
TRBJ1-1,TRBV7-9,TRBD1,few,TGTGCCAGCAGCAGGAGGGACAGGGACACTGAAGCTTTCTTT,CASSRRDRDTEAFF
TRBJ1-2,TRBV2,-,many,TGTGCCAGCAGCCCCAGGACAGCTAACTATGGCTACACCTTC,CASSPRTANYGYTF
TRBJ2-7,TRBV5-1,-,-,TGCGCCAGCAGCTTGGAGGGAACAGTGTACGAGCAGTACTTC,CASSLEGTVYEQYF
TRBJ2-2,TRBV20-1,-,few,TGCAGTGCTGTGCAGGTGGCGGCGAACACCGGGGAGCTGTTTTTT,CSAVQVAANTGELFF
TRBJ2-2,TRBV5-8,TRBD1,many,TGTGCCAGCAGCTTGGTGGGCAGGGGGAAGTCCGGGGAGCTGTTTTTT,CASSLVGRGKSGELFF
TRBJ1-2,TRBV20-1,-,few,TGCAGTGCTAAACAGGCCAACTATGGCTACACCTTC,CSAKQANYGYTF
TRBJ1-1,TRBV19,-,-,TGTGCCAGTAGTATAGTTGGCGGACGGGAAGCTTTCTTT,CASSIVGGREAFF
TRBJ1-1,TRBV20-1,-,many,TGCAGTGCTCTCAGCGGGCTTGGGGCTGAAGCTTTCTTT,CSALSGLGAEAFF
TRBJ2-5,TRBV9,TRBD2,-,TGTGCCAGCAGCCCAGGGAGACTAGCGGGAGAGACCCAGTACTTC,CASSPGRLAGETQYF
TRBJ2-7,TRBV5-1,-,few,TGCGCCAGCAGCCACGACGGGTCCTACGAGCAGTACTTC,CASSHDGSYEQYF
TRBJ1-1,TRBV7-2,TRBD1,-,TGTGCCAGCAGCCTCAAAGGACAGGGCGGGACTGAAGCTTTCTTT,CASSLKGQGGTEAFF
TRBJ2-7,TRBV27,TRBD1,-,TGTGCCAGCAGAACAGGGGTCCCGTCCTACGAGCAGTACTTC,CASRTGVPSYEQYF
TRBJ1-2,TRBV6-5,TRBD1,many,TGTGCCAGCAGGGACAGGGGCCTATATGGCTACACCTTC,CASRDRGLYGYTF
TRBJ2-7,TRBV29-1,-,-,TGCAGCGTTGAACGGGGGACTGTCTACGAGCAGTACTTC,CSVERGTVYEQYF
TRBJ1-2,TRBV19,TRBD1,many,TGTGCCAGTAGTATTTCCTTGACAGGGGATCACTATGGCTACACCTTC,CASSISLTGDHYGYTF
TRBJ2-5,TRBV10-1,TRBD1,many,TGCGCCAGCAGTGAGGGGGGGACAGGGGAACAAGAGACCCAGTACTTC,CASSEGGTGEQETQYF
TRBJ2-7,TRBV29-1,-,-,TGCAGCGGACTGTGGTCCTACGAGCAGTACTTC,CSGLWSYEQYF
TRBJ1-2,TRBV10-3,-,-,TGTGCCATCAGTGCGCAGGGGAGGGCTAACTATGGCTACACCTTC,CAISAQGRANYGYTF
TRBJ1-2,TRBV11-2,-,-,TGTGCCAGCAGCTTTCTAAGGGCGTATGGCTACACCTTC,CASSFLRAYGYTF
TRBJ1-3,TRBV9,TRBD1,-,TGTGCCAGCAGCGTAAGACCCGGGACAGGGGGAAACACCATATATTTT,CASSVRPGTGGNTIYF
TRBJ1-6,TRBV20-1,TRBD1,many,TGCAGTGCTAACCACCGGGACAGGGGCCTTTTGAGCTCCTATAATTCACCCCTCCACTTT,CSANHRDRGLLSSYNSPLHF
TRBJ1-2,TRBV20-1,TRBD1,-,TGCAGTGCTAGGAAGCACAGGGGGCGCGGGCGTGGCTACACCTTC,CSARKHRGRGRGYTF
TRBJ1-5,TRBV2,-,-,TGTGCCAGCAGCCCCATGGGGGCAGGGGAGACCCAGCATTTT,CASSPMGAGETQHF
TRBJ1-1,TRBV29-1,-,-,TGCAGCGTTGGGGTCGGGGTCACTGAAGCTTTCTTT,CSVGVGVTEAFF
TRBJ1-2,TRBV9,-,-,TGTGCCAGCAGCGCACGGACGTATGGCTACACCTTC,CASSARTYGYTF